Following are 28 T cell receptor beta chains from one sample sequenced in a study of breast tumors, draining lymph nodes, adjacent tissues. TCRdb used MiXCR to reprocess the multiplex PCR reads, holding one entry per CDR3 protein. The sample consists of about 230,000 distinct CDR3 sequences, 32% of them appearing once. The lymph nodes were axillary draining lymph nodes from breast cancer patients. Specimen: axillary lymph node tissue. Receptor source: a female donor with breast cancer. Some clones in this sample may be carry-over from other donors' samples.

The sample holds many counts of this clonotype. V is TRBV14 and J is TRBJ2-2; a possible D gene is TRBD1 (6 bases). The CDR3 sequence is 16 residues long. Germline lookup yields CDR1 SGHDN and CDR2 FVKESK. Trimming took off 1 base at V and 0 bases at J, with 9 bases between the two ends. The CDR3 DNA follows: TGTGCCAGCAGCCAAGGACAGGCGTCGAACACCGGGGAGCTGTTTTTT. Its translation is CASSQGQASNTGELFF.

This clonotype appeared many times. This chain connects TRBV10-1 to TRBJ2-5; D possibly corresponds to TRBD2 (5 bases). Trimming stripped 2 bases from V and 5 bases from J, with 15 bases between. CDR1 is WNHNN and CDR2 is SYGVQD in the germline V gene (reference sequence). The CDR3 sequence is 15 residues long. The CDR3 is CASSEGSRARETQYF. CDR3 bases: TGCGCCAGCAGTGAGGGGTCGAGGGCGAGGGAGACCCAGTACTTC.

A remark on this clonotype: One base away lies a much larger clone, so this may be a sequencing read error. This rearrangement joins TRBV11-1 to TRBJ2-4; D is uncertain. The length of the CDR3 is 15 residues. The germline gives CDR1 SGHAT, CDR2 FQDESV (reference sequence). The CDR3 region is CAGSFLGEGGNIQYF. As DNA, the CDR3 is TGTGCCGGCAGCTTCTTGGGTGAAGGCGGAAACATTCAGTACTTC.

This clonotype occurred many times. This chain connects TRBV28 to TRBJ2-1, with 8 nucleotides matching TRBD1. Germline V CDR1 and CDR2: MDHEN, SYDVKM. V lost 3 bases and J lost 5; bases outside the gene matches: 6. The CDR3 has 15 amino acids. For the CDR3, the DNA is TGTGCCAGCAGTTTCCAGGGGGCCTGGGACAATGAGCAGTTCTTC. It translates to CASSFQGAWDNEQFF.

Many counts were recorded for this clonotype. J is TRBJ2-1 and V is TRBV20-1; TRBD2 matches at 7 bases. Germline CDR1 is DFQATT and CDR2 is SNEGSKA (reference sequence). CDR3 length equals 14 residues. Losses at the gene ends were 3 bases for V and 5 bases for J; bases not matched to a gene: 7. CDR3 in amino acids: CSASKASGDNEQFF. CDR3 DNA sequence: TGCAGTGCTAGTAAGGCTAGCGGAGACAATGAGCAGTTCTTC.

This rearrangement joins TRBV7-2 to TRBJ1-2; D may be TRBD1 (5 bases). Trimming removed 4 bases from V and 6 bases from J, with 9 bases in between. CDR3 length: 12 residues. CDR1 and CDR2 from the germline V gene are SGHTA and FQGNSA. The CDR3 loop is CASSSSGNGYTF. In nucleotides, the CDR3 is TGTGCCAGCAGCTCCTCAGGGAATGGCTACACCTTC.

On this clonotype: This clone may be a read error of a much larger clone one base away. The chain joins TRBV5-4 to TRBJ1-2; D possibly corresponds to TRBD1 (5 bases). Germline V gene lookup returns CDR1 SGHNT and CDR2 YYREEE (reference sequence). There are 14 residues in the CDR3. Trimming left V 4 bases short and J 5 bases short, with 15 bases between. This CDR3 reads CASSAQGTRYGYTF. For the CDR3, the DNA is TGTGCCAGCAGCGCGCAGGGTACCCGATATGGCTACACCTTC.

The CDR3 loop reads CSAKEEDTQYF. The CDR3, as DNA: TGCAGTGCGAAAGAAGAGGATACGCAGTATTTT. This sequence joins TRBV20-1 and TRBJ2-3; D ambiguous. The V end was cut by 6 bases, the J end by 6 bases, with 10 bases between. Looked up from germline, CDR1 is DFQATT and CDR2 is SNEGSKA (reference sequence). This CDR3 contains 11 residues.

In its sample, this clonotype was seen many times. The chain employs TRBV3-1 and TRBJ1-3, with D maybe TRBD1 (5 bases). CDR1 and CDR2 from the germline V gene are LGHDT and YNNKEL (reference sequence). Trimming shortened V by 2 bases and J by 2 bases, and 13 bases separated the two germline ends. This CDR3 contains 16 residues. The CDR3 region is CASSQPLDTPGNTIYF. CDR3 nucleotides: TGTGCCAGCAGCCAACCCTTGGACACCCCTGGAAACACCATATATTTT.

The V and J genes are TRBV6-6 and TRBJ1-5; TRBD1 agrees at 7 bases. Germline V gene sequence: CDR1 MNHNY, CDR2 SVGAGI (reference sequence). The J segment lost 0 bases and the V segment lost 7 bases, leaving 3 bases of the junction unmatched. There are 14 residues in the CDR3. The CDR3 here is CASIPGGSNQPQHF. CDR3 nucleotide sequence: TGTGCCAGCATCCCAGGGGGTAGCAATCAGCCCCAGCATTTT.

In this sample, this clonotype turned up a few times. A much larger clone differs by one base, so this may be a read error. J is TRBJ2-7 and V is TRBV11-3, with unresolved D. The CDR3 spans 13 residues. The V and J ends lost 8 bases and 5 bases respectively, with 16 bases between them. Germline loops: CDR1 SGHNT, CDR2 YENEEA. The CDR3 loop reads CASGHPSEHEQYF. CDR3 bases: TGTGCCAGCGGCCACCCGTCGGAACACGAGCAGTACTTC.

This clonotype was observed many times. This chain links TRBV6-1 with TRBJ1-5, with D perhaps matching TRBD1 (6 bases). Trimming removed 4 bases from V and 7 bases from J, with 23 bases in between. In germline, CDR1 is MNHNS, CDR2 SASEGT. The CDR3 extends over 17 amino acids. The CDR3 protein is CASSAYYATGRSQPQHF. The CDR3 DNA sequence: TGTGCCAGCAGTGCCTACTACGCTACAGGGAGAAGCCAGCCCCAGCATTTT.

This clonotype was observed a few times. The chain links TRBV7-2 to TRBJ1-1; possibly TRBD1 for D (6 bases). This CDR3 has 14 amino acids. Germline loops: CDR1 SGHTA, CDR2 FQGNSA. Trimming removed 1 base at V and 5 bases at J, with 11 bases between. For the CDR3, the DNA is TGTGCCAGCAGCTTAGAGGGGGGAAGGACTGAAGCTTTCTTT. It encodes CASSLEGGRTEAFF.

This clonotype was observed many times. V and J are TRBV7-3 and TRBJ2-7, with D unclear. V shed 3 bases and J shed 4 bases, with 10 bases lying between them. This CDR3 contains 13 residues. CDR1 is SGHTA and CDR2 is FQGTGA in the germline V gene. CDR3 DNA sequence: TGTGCCAGCAGCTTGTTCGGAAAATACGAGCAGTACTTC. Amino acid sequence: CASSLFGKYEQYF.

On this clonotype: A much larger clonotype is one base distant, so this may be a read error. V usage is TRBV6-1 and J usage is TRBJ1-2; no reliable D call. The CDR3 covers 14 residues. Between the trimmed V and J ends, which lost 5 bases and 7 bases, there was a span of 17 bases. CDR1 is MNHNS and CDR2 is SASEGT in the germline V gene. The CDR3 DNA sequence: TGTGCCAGCAGTCAAAGGACCCCCCGGGCTGGCTACACCTTC. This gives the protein CASSQRTPRAGYTF.

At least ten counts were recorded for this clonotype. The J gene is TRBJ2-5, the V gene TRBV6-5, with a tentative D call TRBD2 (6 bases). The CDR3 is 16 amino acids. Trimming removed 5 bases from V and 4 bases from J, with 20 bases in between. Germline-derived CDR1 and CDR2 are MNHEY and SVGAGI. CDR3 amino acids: CASSSPAGGAGETQYF. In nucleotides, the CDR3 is TGTGCCAGCAGTAGTCCGGCCGGAGGGGCGGGAGAGACCCAGTACTTC.

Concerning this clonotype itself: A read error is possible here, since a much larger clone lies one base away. The CDR3 region has the DNA TGTGCCAGCAGCCGAGTATACGATACGCAGTATTTT. Protein: CASSRVYDTQYF. V is TRBV3-1 and J is TRBJ2-3, with D unresolved. The germline gives CDR1 LGHDT, CDR2 YNNKEL (reference sequence). The CDR3 is made up of 12 amino acids. V gave up 4 bases and J gave up 6 bases, with 8 bases separating them.

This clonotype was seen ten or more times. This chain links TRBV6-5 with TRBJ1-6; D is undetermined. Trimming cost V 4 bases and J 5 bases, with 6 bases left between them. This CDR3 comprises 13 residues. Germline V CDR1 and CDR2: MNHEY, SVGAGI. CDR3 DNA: TGTGCCAGCAGTTTTAACAATAATTCACCCCTCCACTTT. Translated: CASSFNNNSPLHF.

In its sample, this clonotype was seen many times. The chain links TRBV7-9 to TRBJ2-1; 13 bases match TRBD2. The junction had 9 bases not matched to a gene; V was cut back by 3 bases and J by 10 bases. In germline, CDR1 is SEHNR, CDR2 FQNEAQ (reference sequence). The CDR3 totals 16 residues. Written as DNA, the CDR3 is TGTGCCAGCAGCTTTACAGGACTAGCGGGAGTTGAAGAGCAGTTCTTC. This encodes CASSFTGLAGVEEQFF.

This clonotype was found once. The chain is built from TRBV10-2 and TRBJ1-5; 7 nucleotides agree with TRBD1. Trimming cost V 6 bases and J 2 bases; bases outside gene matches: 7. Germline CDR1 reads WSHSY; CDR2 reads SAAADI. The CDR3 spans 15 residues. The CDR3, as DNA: TGCGCCAGCAGAGAAGCAGGGGGTGGCAATCAGCCCCAGCATTTT. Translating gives CASREAGGGNQPQHF.

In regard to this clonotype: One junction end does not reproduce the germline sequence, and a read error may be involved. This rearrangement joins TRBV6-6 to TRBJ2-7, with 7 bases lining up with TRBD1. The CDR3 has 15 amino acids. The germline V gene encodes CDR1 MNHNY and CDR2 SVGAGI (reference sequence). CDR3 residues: CASSHKKGQTYERYF. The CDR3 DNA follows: TGTGCCAGCAGTCACAAAAAGGGACAGACCTACGAGCGGTACTTC.

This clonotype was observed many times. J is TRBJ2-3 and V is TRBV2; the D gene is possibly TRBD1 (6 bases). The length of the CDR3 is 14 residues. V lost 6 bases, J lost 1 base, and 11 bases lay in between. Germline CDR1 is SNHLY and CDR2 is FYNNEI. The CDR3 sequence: CASSDRRRTDTQYF. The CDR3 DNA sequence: TGTGCCAGCAGCGACAGGCGACGCACAGATACGCAGTATTTT.

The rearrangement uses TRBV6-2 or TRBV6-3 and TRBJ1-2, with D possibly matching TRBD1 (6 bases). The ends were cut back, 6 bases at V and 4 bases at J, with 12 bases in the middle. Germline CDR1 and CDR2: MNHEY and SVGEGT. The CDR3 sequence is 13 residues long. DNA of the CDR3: TGTGCCAGCAGACAGGGCGACGGCTATGGCTACACCTTC. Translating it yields CASRQGDGYGYTF.

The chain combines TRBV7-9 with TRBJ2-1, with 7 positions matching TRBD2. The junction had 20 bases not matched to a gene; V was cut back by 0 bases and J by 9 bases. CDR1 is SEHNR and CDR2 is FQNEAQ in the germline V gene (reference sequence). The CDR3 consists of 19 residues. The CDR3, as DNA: TGTGCCAGCAGCTTAGCTGATAGGACTAGTGGGCTGCCGAGGGGTGAGCAGTTCTTC. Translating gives CASSLADRTSGLPRGEQFF.

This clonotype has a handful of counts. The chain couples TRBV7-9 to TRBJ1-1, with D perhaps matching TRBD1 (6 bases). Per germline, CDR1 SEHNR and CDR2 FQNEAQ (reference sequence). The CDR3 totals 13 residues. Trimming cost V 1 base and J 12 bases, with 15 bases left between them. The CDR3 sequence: CASSLVEAGETFF. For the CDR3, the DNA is TGTGCCAGCAGCTTAGTGGAGGCAGGGGAGACTTTCTTT.

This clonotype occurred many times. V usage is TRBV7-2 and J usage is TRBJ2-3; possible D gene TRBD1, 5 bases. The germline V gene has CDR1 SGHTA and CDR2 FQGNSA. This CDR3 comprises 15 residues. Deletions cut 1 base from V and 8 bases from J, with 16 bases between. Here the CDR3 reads CASSLVGSGHATQYF. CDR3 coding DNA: TGTGCCAGCAGCTTAGTAGGCTCAGGGCACGCTACGCAGTATTTT. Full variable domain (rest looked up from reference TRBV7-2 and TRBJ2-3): GAGVSQSPSNKVTEKGKDVELRCDPISGHTALYWYRQSLGQGLEFLIYFQGNSAPDKSGLPSDRFSAERTGGSVSTLTIQRTQQEDSAVYLCASSLVGSGHATQYFGPGTRLTVL.

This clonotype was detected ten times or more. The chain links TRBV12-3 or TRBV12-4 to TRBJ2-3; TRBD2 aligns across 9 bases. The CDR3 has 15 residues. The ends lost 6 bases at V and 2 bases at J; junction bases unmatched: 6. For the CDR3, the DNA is TGTGCCAGCAGCCTGGGACTAGCCTACACAGATACGCAGTATTTT. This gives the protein CASSLGLAYTDTQYF.

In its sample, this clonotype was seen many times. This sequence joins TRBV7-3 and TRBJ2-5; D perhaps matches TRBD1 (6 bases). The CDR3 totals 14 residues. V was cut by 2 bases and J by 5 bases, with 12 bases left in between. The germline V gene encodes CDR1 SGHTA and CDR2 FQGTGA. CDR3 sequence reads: CASSLSSRGETQYF. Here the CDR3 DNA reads TGTGCCAGCAGCTTATCTTCCAGGGGTGAGACCCAGTACTTC.